The 4 T cell receptor beta chains reported below all come from one sample, sequenced in a study of T cells in Graves' hyperthyroidism and ophthalmopathy. There were TCR beta CDR3 regions amplified from RNA transcripts. Primed by the HTBI set, a first-round RT-PCR was run on the TCR CDR3. Via MiXCR, TCRdb re-called the multiplex PCR reads, giving one row per CDR3 protein. Of roughly 750,000 distinct CDR3 sequences in the sample, roughly 17% were seen once. Input material: blood. The receptor source for this set is a man younger than 35 with Graves' hyperthyroidism.

This chain connects TRBV6-2 or TRBV6-3 to TRBJ2-3, with D tentatively TRBD1 (5 bases). Deletions cut 0 bases from V and 2 bases from J, with 9 bases between. The CDR3 spans 15 residues. Looked up from germline, CDR1 is MNHEY and CDR2 is SVGEGT. CDR3 DNA sequence: TGTGCCAGCAGTTACTCACGACAGATCACAGATACGCAGTATTTT. This gives the protein CASSYSRQITDTQYF.

In this sample, this clonotype turned up a few times. The chain joins TRBV2 to TRBJ1-2; no reliable D call. From germline, CDR1 is SNHLY and CDR2 FYNNEI. The CDR3 has 15 amino acids. V was shortened by 7 bases and J by 0 bases, with 15 bases between the two germline ends. The CDR3 coding sequence is TGTGCCAGCATCTCCCCAGGCCAAGCTAACTATGGCTACACCTTC. It specifies CASISPGQANYGYTF.

This clonotype was seen ten or more times. The rearrangement uses TRBV20-1 and TRBJ1-1; D ambiguous. The CDR3 is 12 amino acids. The germline V gene encodes CDR1 DFQATT and CDR2 SNEGSKA (reference sequence). The germline V and J ends were trimmed by 3 bases and 3 bases, with 8 bases remaining between them. The DNA for the CDR3 is TGCAGTGCTAGCCCCCGCGACACTGAAGCTTTCTTT. This sequence encodes CSASPRDTEAFF.

The genes are TRBV6-2 or TRBV6-3 and TRBJ2-1; weak D call: TRBD2 (6 bases). The germline V gene encodes CDR1 MNHEY and CDR2 SVGEGT. This CDR3 is built from 13 residues. V was clipped by 8 bases and J by 8 bases, with 16 bases between them. The CDR3 DNA follows: TGTGCCAGCGGGGGGAGAGGAGAGGATGAGCAGTTCTTC. This gives the protein CASGGRGEDEQFF.